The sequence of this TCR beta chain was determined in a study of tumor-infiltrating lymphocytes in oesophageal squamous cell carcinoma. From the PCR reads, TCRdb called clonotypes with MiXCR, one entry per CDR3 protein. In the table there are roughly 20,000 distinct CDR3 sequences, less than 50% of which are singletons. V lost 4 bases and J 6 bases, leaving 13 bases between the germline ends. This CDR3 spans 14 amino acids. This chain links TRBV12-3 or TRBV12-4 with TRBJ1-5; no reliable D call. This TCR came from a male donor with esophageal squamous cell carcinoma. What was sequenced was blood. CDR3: CASSSSGRAQPQHF. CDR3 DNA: TGTGCCAGCAGTTCCTCGGGTAGGGCTCAGCCCCAGCATTTT.